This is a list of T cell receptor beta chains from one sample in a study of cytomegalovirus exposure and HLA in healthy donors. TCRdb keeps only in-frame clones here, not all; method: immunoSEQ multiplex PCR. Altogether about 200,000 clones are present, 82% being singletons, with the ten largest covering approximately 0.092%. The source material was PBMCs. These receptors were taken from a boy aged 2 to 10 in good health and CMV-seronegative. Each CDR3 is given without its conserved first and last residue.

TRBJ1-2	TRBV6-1	ASSEGSERGGYT
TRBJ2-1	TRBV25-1	ASSLRSSYNEQF
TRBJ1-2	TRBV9	ASSAIDTGTVYGYT
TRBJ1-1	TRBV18	ASSPSSGMNTEAF
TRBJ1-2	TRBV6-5	ASTRDNSGLYGYT
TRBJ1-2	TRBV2	ASSRGTGLYGYT
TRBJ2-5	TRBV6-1	ASSEGAAIGTQY
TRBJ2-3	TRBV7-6	ATGLPRTDTQY
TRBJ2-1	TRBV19	ASSWGLYNEQF
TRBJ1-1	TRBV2	ASSDRGWGTEAF
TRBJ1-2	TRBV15	ATSRDKGQSYGYT
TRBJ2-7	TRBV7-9	ASSPAGETSYEQY
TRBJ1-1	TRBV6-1	ASSGYRDMNTEAF
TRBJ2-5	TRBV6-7	ASSLNLSTGLQETQY
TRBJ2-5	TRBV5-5	ASSSVSGGLKTQY
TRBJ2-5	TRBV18	ASSLSGTGLGETQY
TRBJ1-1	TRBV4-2	ASSQDPGTGDDTEAF
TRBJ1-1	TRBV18	ASSSRSDTEAF
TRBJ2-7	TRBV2	ASSYIGYEQY
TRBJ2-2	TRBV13	ASSSQGIPNTGELF
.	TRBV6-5	ASSYSRQGSTYEQY
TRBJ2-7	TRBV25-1	ASSVGNPYEQY
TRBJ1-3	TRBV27	ASFKTGGVSGNTIY
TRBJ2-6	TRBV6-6	ASKGAWSSGANGLT
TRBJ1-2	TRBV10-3	AISESRETDYGYT
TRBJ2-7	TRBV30	AWSVLQGNYEQY
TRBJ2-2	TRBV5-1	ASSFTGGNTGELF
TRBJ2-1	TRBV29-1	SVEDQVAGAYNEQF
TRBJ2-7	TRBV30	AWSVGRSYEQY
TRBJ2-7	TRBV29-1	SVESSTGGEQY